This T cell receptor beta chain was observed in a study of beta chain features in type 1 diabetes. All of the isolated RNA was reverse transcribed, so expressed TCRB transcripts were sequenced. Only in-frame clones appear in the TCRdb table, and some are missing; sequencing was by immunoSEQ multiplex PCR. The table includes about 900,000 clones, about 17% detected once. On average, the one heparinised blood draw given by each donor was around 110 mL. Sequenced sample: naive CD4+ T cells from blood. The receptor was isolated from a woman between 18 and 29 years old in good health.

The CDR3 loop is CASSHGTDTQYF. The CDR3 DNA reads as TGTGCCAGCAGCCATGGCACAGATACGCAGTATTTT. V usage is TRBV7-2 and J usage is TRBJ2-3; D remains ambiguous. CDR3 size: 12 residues. With 5 bases removed from V and 1 base from J, the gap between germline ends came to 4 bases. Germline CDR1 and CDR2: SGHTA and FQGNSA.